A selection of T cell receptor beta chains follows, all from one sample in a study of T cell responses to AZD1222 COVID-19 vaccine. Here immunoSEQ multiplex PCR was the method, and the copy in TCRdb shows in-frame clones only, minus some. The sample consists of about 76,000 clones, about 88% of them appearing once. The specimen comprised peripheral blood, sampled on day 0 of AZD1222 vaccination. These receptors all come from an adult in good health. Both conserved end residues are part of each CDR3. Each record gives: J gene, D gene, clone size, CDR3 length, V gene, CDR3 DNA, CDR3 protein. A D gene is named only where the DNA matches it firmly. Size tells how often a clone was seen (once, few, many) or the class of an expanded clone, and some rows leave it out.

j_gene: TRBJ2-5; d_gene: TRBD2; abundance: .; len: 18; v_gene: TRBV9; CDR3nt: TGTGCCAGCAGCGTAGAGGGAACTAGCGGGGCGCTCCGGGAGACCCAGTACTTC; CDR3aa: CASSVEGTSGALRETQYF
j_gene: TRBJ1-5; d_gene: TRBD1; abundance: .; len: 14; v_gene: TRBV7-2; CDR3nt: TGTGCCAGCAGCGAACAGGGGGCCAATCAGCCCCAGCATTTT; CDR3aa: CASSEQGANQPQHF
j_gene: TRBJ1-5; d_gene: .; abundance: few; len: 15; v_gene: TRBV6-1; CDR3nt: TGTGCCAGCAGTGAGGGCAGGGTGAGCAATCAGCCCCAGCATTTT; CDR3aa: CASSEGRVSNQPQHF
j_gene: TRBJ2-6; d_gene: TRBD1; abundance: .; len: 16; v_gene: TRBV9; CDR3nt: TGTGCCAGCAGCCCACAGACAGGGTACGGGGCCAACGTCCTGACTTTC; CDR3aa: CASSPQTGYGANVLTF
j_gene: TRBJ1-2; d_gene: TRBD1; abundance: medium-sized; len: 15; v_gene: TRBV5-1; CDR3nt: TGCGCCAGCAGCTCTACCGGACAGGGAGGATATGGCTACACCTTC; CDR3aa: CASSSTGQGGYGYTF
j_gene: TRBJ2-7; d_gene: .; abundance: .; len: 16; v_gene: TRBV28; CDR3nt: TGTGCCAGCAGTCCTCTGGGGAGGGGGCGTTCCTACGAGCAGTACTTC; CDR3aa: CASSPLGRGRSYEQYF
j_gene: TRBJ1-1; d_gene: .; abundance: .; len: 11; v_gene: TRBV16; CDR3nt: TGTGCCAGCTCGGTTACCTTTGAAGCTTTCTTT; CDR3aa: CASSVTFEAFF
j_gene: TRBJ1-1; d_gene: .; abundance: .; len: 16; v_gene: TRBV7-3; CDR3nt: TGTGCCAGCAGCTTATTGATATCGGCCGGAAACACTGAAGCTTTCTTT; CDR3aa: CASSLLISAGNTEAFF
j_gene: TRBJ2-1; d_gene: .; abundance: .; len: 17; v_gene: TRBV18; CDR3nt: TGTGCCAGCTCACCACCCTCGGGGGGCCTTTCTGGCAATGAGCAGTTCTTC; CDR3aa: CASSPPSGGLSGNEQFF
j_gene: TRBJ2-3; d_gene: TRBD2; abundance: .; len: 16; v_gene: TRBV6-1; CDR3nt: TGTGCCAGCAGTGAAGTCTGGACTAGCGGCACAGATACGCAGTATTTT; CDR3aa: CASSEVWTSGTDTQYF
j_gene: TRBJ2-1; d_gene: TRBD1; abundance: .; len: 15; v_gene: TRBV4-2; CDR3nt: TGTGCCAGCAGCCAGCCTGGGACAGACGTCGATGAGCAGTTCTTC; CDR3aa: CASSQPGTDVDEQFF
j_gene: TRBJ1-1; d_gene: .; abundance: .; len: 13; v_gene: TRBV4-1; CDR3nt: TGCGCCAGCAGCCGCGACAGGACCACAGAAGCTTTCTTT; CDR3aa: CASSRDRTTEAFF
j_gene: TRBJ2-2; d_gene: .; abundance: .; len: 14; v_gene: TRBV19; CDR3nt: TGTGCCAGTAGTGCCGCCAGAAACACCGGGGAGCTGTTTTTT; CDR3aa: CASSAARNTGELFF